Shown below are 12 T cell receptor beta chains from a single sample sequenced in a study of T cells after yellow fever vaccination. TCRdb itself ran the 5' RACE reads through MiXCR, one entry per CDR3 protein. The table records roughly 330,000 distinct CDR3 sequences, around 3.9% of them present only once. Here the sequenced sample was PBMCs, taken 5 days after the yellow fever booster vaccination. Every receptor here comes from a man between 18 and 29 years old who received the YFV17D yellow fever vaccine.

This clonotype was seen at least ten times. The J gene is TRBJ1-2, the V gene TRBV7-9, with D unclear. This CDR3 has 13 residues. The V gene's germline CDR1 is SEHNR and CDR2 FQNEAQ (reference sequence). The V end was cut by 1 base, the J end by 5 bases, with 8 bases between. The CDR3 spells CASSLDRRYGYTF. The CDR3 DNA reads as TGTGCCAGCAGCTTAGACCGGCGGTATGGCTACACCTTC.

This clonotype was picked up a small number of times. The genes are TRBV24-1 and TRBJ2-1, with no clear D. Deletions cut 4 bases from V and 7 bases from J, with 13 bases between. Germline lookup yields CDR1 KGHDR and CDR2 SFDVKD. The CDR3 covers 14 residues. In DNA, the CDR3 is TGTGCCACCAGTGACCCCCGGTGGAGAAATGAGCAGTTCTTC. Its translation: CATSDPRWRNEQFF.

The rearrangement links TRBV20-1 to TRBJ1-1; no firm D call. The CDR3 consists of 11 residues. Trimming stripped 2 bases from V and 10 bases from J, with 11 bases between. Germline V lookup: CDR1 DFQATT, CDR2 SNEGSKA (reference sequence). Written as DNA, the CDR3 is TGCAGTGCTAGAAGTGGGGTCGGAGCTTTCTTT. Residues: CSARSGVGAFF.

The genes are TRBV12-3 or TRBV12-4 and TRBJ1-2; D gene uncertain. V lost 5 bases to trimming and J lost 6 bases, with 7 bases between them. The CDR3 length is 11 residues. The CDR3 loop is CASSRADGYTF. CDR3 DNA: TGTGCCAGCAGTAGGGCGGATGGCTACACCTTC.

The chain has TRBV18 and TRBJ1-6; D might be TRBD1 (5 bases). The CDR3 extends over 16 amino acids. The germline gives CDR1 KGHSH, CDR2 LQKENI. The V end lost 3 bases, the J end lost 7 bases, and 16 bases lay between the germline ends. Written as DNA, the CDR3 is TGTGCCAGCTCACCCCAGGGTGGGGGGATGAATTCACCCCTCCACTTT. Translating it yields CASSPQGGGMNSPLHF.

The chain recombines TRBV9 with TRBJ1-1; D not certain. V gave up 3 bases and J gave up 5 bases, with 20 bases separating them. This CDR3 comprises 16 residues. Germline V gene data show CDR1 as SGDLS and CDR2 as YYNGEE. CDR3 protein: CASSAHLGVGGTEAFF. Written as DNA, the CDR3 is TGTGCCAGCAGCGCCCACCTGGGAGTGGGAGGAACTGAAGCTTTCTTT.

Many counts were recorded for this clonotype. The chain uses TRBV28 and TRBJ1-3; D gene ambiguous. Trimming cost V 3 bases and J 0 bases, with 6 bases left between them. The germline V gene encodes CDR1 MDHEN and CDR2 SYDVKM. The CDR3 runs to 14 residues. The CDR3 spells CASSFSVSGNTIYF. The DNA for the CDR3 is TGTGCCAGCAGTTTCTCGGTCTCTGGAAACACCATATATTTT.

This chain uses TRBV5-4 with TRBJ2-7; unclear D gene. The CDR3 consists of 14 residues. Trimming took off 0 bases at V and 2 bases at J, with 9 bases between the two ends. Looked up from germline, CDR1 is SGHNT and CDR2 is YYREEE (reference sequence). The CDR3 DNA reads as TGTGCCAGCAGCTTGGACGGTATCCCCTACGAGCAGTACGTC. As protein: CASSLDGIPYEQYV.

This sequence joins TRBV11-2 and TRBJ2-1, with 10 bases aligning to TRBD1. The CDR3 is 15 residues long. Germline CDR1 SGHAT, CDR2 FQNNGV. The junction had 6 bases not matched to a gene; V was cut back by 4 bases and J by 6 bases. The CDR3 reads CASSSRDRGINEQFF. For the CDR3, the DNA is TGTGCCAGCAGCTCCCGGGACAGGGGCATCAATGAGCAGTTCTTC.

CDR3 in amino acids: CASSVSGGLRTYQETQYF. For the CDR3, the DNA is TGTGCCAGCAGCGTTAGCGGGGGCCTCAGAACCTACCAAGAGACCCAGTACTTC. The genes are TRBV9 and TRBJ2-5, with TRBD2 matching 9 bases. The trim removed 2 bases at V and 0 bases at J, leaving 11 bases unmatched. The germline V gene encodes CDR1 SGDLS and CDR2 YYNGEE. The length of the CDR3 is 18 residues.

This clonotype has just a few counts. The chain uses TRBV18 and TRBJ2-7; no reliable D call. The ends were cut back, 3 bases at V and 2 bases at J, with 8 bases in the middle. Germline assignment: CDR1 KGHSH and CDR2 LQKENI. The CDR3 has 13 amino acids. Here the CDR3 DNA reads TGTGCCAGCTCACCGGAGACAACCTACGAGCAGTACTTC. It translates to CASSPETTYEQYF.

This clonotype has a handful of counts. This sequence joins TRBV5-1 and TRBJ2-5; the match to TRBD2 covers 10 bases. Trimming removed 1 base from V and 5 bases from J; junction bases left unmatched: 5. The germline CDR1 and CDR2 sequences are SGHRS and YFSETQ. This CDR3 contains 15 residues. CDR3 protein: CASSLTAGGPETQYF. The CDR3 DNA reads TGCGCCAGCAGCTTGACAGCGGGGGGGCCTGAGACCCAGTACTTC.